The 3 T cell receptor beta chains listed next were all sequenced from one sample in a study of cytomegalovirus exposure and HLA in healthy donors (dated by TCRdb to 2016 to 2017). The library was obtained by the immunoSEQ multiplex PCR assay. For the multiplex PCR, a mixture combining 60 forward primers for TCR Vbeta segments and 13 reverse primers for TCR Jbeta segments was used. In TCRdb, the immuneACCESS table is reduced to in-frame sequences with V and J assigned. These tables do not hold every clone; where another copy was compared, an unresolved V gene accounts for under half, and the others remain unexplained. Here the sample has 100,000 to 150,000 clones; around 80% occur a single time. Approximately 1.1% of the sample goes to the ten largest clones. The sequenced sample consisted of PBMCs. These receptors originate from a woman aged 30 to 39 in good health and CMV-seronegative.

The chain uses TRBV4-2 and TRBJ1-2; D is perhaps TRBD1 (5 bases). This CDR3 has 16 amino acids. CDR1 and CDR2 (germline): LGHNA, YNFKEQ. V was clipped by 3 bases and J by 8 bases, with 22 bases between them. The CDR3 region has the DNA TGTGCCAGCAGCCATTTGTTCAATGTCAGGGCGGCGGGCTACACCTTC. This sequence encodes CASSHLFNVRAAGYTF.

The rearrangement links TRBV2 to TRBJ2-5; 7 bases line up with TRBD2. Germline CDR1 reads SNHLY; CDR2 reads FYNNEI. V trimming: 6 bases; J trimming: 5 bases; junction bases outside the gene matches: 12. There are 15 residues in the CDR3. CDR3 in DNA: TGTGCCAGCAGCCAAACTAGCGTCCCGCGGGAGACCCAGTACTTC. Protein sequence: CASSQTSVPRETQYF.

CDR3 sequence: CASSHREETEAFF. DNA for the CDR3: TGTGCCAGCTCCCACCGGGAGGAGACTGAAGCTTTCTTT. The chain employs TRBV6-6 and TRBJ1-1; D is uncertain. Trimming cost V 8 bases and J 5 bases, with 15 bases left between them. CDR1 and CDR2 from the germline V gene are MNHNY and SVGAGI (reference sequence). The CDR3 covers 13 residues.